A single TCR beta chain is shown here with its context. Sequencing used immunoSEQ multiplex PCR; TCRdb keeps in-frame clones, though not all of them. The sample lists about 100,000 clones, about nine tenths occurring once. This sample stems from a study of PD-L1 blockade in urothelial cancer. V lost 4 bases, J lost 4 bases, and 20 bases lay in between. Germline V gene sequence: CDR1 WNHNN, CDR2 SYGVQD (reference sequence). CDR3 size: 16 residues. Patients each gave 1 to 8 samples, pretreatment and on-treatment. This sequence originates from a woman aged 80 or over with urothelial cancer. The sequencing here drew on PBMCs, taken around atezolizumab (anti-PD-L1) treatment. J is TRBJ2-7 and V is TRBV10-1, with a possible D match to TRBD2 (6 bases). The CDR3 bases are TGCGCCAGCAGTGGCAACCCCGGGACTGAACTTTACGAGCAGTACTTC. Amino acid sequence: CASSGNPGTELYEQYF.